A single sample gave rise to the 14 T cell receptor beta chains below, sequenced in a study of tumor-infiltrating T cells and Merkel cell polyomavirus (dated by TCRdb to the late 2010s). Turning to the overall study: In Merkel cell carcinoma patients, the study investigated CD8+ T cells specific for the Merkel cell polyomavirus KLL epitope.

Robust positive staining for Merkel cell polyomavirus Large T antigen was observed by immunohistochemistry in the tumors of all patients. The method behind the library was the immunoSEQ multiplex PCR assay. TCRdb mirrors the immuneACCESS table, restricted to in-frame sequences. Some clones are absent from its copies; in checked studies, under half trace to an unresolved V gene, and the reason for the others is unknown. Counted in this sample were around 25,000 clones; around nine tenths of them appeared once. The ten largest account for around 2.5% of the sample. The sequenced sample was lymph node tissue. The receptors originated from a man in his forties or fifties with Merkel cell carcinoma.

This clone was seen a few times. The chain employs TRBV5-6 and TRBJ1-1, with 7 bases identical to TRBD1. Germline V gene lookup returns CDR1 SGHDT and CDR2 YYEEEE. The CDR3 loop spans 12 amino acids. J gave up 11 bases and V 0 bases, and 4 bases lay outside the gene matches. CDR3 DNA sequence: TGTGCCAGCAGCTTGGTGAACAGGGGTGCTTTCTTT. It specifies CASSLVNRGAFF.

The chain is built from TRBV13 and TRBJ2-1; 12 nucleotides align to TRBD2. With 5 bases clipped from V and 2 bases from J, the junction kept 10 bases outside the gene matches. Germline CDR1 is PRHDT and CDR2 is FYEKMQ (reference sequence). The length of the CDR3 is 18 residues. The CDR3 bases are TGTGCCAGCAGCCGACTAGCGGGAGTAACCCCAGCCTACAATGAGCAGTTCTTC. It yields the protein CASSRLAGVTPAYNEQFF.

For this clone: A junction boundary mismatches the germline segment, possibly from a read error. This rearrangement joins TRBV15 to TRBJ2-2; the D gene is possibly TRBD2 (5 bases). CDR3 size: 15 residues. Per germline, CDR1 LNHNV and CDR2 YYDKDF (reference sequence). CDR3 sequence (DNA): TGTGCCACCAGCAGAGACAGAGCTCTCACCGGGGAGCTGTTTTTC. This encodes CATSRDRALTGELFF.

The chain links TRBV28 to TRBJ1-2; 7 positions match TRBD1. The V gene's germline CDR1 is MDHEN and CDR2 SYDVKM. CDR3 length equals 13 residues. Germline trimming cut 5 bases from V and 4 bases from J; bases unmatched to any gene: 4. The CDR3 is CASSMDRSYGYTF. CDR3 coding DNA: TGTGCCAGCAGTATGGACAGGAGCTATGGCTACACCTTC.

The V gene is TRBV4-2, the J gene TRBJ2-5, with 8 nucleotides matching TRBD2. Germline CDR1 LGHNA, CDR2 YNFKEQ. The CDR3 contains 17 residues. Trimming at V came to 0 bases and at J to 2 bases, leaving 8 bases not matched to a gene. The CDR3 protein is CASSQDMGGGIQETQYF. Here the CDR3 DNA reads TGTGCCAGCAGCCAAGATATGGGCGGGGGGATTCAAGAGACCCAGTACTTC.

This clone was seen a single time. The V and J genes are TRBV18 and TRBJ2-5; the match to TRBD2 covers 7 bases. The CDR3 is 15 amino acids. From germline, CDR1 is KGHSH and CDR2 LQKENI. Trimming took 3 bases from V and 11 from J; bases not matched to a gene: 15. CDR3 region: CASSPFESGNGEQYF. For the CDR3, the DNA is TGTGCCAGCTCACCCTTCGAGAGCGGGAACGGAGAGCAGTACTTC.

The CDR3 spells CASSVGGGGETQYF. In DNA, the CDR3 is TGTGCCAGCAGCGTAGGTGGGGGCGGGGAGACCCAGTACTTC. The chain employs TRBV9 and TRBJ2-5, with D possibly matching TRBD1 (6 bases). The germline CDR1 and CDR2 sequences are SGDLS and YYNGEE. Between the trimmed V and J ends, which lost 0 bases and 5 bases, there was a span of 11 bases. The CDR3 sequence is 14 residues long.

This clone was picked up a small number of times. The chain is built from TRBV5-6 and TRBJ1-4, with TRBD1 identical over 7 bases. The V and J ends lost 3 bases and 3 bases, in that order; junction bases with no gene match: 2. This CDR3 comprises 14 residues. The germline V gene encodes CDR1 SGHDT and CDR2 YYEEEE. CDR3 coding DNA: TGTGCCAGCAGCTCGACAGGGCCTAATGAAAAACTGTTTTTT. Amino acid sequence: CASSSTGPNEKLFF.

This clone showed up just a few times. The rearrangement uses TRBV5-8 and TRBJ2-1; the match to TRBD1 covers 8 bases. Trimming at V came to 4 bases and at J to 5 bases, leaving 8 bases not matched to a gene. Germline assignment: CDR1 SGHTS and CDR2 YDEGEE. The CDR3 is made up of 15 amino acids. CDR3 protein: CASSTGQGLHNEQFF. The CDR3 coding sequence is TGTGCCAGCAGCACCGGACAGGGCCTTCACAATGAGCAGTTCTTC.

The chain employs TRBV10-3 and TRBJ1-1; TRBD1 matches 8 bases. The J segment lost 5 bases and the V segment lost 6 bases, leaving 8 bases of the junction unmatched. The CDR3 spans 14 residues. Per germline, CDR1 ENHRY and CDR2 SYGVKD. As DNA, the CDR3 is TGTGCCATCAGGCTACAGGGGGAAGGGACTGAAGCTTTCTTT. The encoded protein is CAIRLQGEGTEAFF.

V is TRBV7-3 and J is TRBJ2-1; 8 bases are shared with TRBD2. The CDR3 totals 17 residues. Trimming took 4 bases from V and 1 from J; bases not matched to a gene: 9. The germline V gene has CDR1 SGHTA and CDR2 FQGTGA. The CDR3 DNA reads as TGTGCCAGCAGCTCCCGACGGAGCGGGAGATCCTACAATGAGCAGTTCTTC. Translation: CASSSRRSGRSYNEQFF.

CDR3 region: CASSRRTRETQYF. CDR3 nucleotides: TGCGCCAGCAGCCGACGGACAAGGGAGACCCAGTACTTC. The chain carries TRBV4-3 and TRBJ2-5, with TRBD1 as a possible D gene (5 bases). V lost 4 bases and J lost 5, with 11 bases in between. This CDR3 is 13 amino acids long. Per germline, CDR1 LGHNA and CDR2 YSLEER.

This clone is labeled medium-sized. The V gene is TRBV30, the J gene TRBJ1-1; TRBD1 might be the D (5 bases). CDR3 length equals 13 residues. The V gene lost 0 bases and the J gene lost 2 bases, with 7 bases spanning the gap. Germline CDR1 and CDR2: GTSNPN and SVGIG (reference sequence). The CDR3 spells CAWSVGTNTEAFF. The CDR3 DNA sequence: TGTGCCTGGAGTGTGGGGACTAACACTGAAGCTTTCTTT.

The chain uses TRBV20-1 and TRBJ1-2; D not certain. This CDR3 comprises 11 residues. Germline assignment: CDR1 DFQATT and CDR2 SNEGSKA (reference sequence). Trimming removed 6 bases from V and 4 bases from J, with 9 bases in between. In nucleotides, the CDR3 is TGCAGTGCCGAGGTTGTCTATGGCTACACCTTC. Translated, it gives CSAEVVYGYTF.